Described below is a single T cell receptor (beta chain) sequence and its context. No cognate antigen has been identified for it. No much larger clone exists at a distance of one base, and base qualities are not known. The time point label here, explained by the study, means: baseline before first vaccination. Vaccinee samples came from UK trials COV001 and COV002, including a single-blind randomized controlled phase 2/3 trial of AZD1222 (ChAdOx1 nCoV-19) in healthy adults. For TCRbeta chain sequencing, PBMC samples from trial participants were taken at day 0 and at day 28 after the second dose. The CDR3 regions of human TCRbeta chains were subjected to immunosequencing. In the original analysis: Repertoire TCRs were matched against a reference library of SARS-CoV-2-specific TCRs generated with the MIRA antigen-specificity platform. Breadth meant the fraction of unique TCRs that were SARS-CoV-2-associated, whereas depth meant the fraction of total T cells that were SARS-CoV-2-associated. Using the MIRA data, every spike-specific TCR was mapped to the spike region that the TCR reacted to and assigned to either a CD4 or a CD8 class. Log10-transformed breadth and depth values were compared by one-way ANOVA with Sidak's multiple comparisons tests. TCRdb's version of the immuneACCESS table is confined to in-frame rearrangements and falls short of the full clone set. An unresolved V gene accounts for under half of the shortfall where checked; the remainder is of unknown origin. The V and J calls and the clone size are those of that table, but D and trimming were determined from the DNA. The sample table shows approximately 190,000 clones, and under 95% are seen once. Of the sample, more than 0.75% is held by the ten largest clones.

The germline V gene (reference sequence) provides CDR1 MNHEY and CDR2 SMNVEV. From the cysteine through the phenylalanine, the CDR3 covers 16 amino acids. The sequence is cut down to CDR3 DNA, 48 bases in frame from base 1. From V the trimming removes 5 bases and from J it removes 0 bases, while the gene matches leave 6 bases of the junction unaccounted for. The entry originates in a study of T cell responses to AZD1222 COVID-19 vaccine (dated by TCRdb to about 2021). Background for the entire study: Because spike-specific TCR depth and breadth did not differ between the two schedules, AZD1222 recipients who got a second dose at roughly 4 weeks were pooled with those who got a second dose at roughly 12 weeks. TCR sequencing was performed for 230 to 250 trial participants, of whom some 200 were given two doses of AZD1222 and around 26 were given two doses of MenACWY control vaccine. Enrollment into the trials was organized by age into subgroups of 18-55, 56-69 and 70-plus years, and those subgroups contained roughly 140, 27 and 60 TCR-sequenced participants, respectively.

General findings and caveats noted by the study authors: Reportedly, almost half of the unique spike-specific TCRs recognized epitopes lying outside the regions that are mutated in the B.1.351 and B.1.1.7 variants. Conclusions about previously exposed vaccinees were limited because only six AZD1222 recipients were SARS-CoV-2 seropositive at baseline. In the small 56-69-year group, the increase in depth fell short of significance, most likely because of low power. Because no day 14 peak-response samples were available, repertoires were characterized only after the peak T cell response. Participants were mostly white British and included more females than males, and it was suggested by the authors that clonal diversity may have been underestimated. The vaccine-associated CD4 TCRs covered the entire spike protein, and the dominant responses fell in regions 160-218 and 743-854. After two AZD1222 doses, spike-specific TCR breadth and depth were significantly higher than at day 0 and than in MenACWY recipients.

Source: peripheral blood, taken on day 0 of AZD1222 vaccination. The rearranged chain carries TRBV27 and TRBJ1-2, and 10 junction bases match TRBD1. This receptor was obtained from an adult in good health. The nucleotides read TGTGCCAGCAGTATGACAGGGGGCTCGGCTAACTATGGCTACACCTTC. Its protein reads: CASSMTGGSANYGYTF.